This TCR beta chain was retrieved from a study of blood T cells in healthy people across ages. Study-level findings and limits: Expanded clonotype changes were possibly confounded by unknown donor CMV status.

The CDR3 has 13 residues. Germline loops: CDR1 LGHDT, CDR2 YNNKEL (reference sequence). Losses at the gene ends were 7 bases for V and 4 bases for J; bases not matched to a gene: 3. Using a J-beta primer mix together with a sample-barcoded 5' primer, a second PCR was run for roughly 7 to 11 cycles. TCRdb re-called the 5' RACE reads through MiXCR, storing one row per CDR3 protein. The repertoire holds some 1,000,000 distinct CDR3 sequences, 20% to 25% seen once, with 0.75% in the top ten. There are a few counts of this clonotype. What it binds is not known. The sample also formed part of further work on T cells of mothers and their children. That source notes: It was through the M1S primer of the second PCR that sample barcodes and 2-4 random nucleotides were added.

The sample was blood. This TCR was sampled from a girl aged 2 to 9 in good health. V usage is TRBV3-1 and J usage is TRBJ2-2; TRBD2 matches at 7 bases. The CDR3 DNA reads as TGTGCCAGCACGGGCGGGGGCACCGGGGAGCTGTTTTTT. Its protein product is CASTGGGTGELFF. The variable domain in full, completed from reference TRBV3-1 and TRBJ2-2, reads DTAVSQTPKYLVTQMGNDKSIKCEQNLGHDTMYWYKQDSKKFLKIMFSYNNKELIINETVPNRFSPKSPDKAHLNLHINSLELGDSAVYFCASTGGGTGELFFGEGSRLTVL.